This is a list of T cell receptor beta chains from one sample in a study of cytomegalovirus exposure and HLA in healthy donors. TCRdb keeps only in-frame clones here, not all; method: immunoSEQ multiplex PCR. The data show about 140,000 clones, around 85% seen once. Sequencing was carried out using PBMCs. The receptors come from a woman between 50 and 59 years old in good health and CMV-seropositive. Each CDR3 is given with its conserved first and last residue. A D gene is named only where the DNA matches it firmly. A clone size is listed for some rows: how often the clone was seen (once, few, many), or a class if it is expanded.

CDR3 DNA	CDR3 protein	V gene	clone size	D gene	J gene
TGTGCCAGCAGCCGTCTGACAGGGGGCACAGATACGCAGTATTTT	CASSRLTGGTDTQYF	TRBV5-5	.	TRBD1	TRBJ2-3
TGTGCCTGGAGTGTAGGGCAGGGGAATTCACCCCTCCACTTT	CAWSVGQGNSPLHF	TRBV30	few	.	TRBJ1-6
TGTGCCAGCAGCCCCACTTGGGACAGAGTCTTTACCGGGGAGCTGTTTTTT	CASSPTWDRVFTGELFF	TRBV7-2	once	TRBD1	TRBJ2-2
TGTGCCAGCAGCTTAACCCCCGGGACACATTTAAACGAGCAGTACTTC	CASSLTPGTHLNEQYF	TRBV7-3	.	.	TRBJ2-7
TGTGCCAGCAGTTACTCGAGTACGGGAGAGACCCAGTACTTC	CASSYSSTGETQYF	TRBV6-5	.	.	TRBJ2-5
TGTGCCAGCAGCTTAGCGGGGCGGTCCACTGAAGCTTTCTTT	CASSLAGRSTEAFF	TRBV7-8	.	.	TRBJ1-1
TGTGCCAGCAGTTTAACCCGGCAGGGGGCGAGTGGCTACACCTTC	CASSLTRQGASGYTF	TRBV28	.	TRBD1	TRBJ1-2
TGTGCCAGCAGCTTAGGAGGTTCCCCCCATGAGCAGTTCTTC	CASSLGGSPHEQFF	TRBV7-9	few	.	TRBJ2-1
TGTGCCAGCAGTATAGTGGTCGAGCAGTTCTTC	CASSIVVEQFF	TRBV11-2	.	.	TRBJ2-1
TGCGCCAGCAGCCTTTCACCCGGGACAGAAGGCTCTAACTATGGCTACACCTTC	CASSLSPGTEGSNYGYTF	TRBV5-1	once	TRBD1	TRBJ1-2